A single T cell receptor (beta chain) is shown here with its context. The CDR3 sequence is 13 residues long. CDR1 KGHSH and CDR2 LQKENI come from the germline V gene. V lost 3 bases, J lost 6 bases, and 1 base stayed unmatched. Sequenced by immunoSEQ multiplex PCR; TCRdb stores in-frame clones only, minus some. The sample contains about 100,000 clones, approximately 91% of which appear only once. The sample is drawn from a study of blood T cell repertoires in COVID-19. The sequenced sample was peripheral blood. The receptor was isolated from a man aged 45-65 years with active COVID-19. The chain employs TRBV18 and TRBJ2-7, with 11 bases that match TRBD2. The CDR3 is CASSPTSGVEQYV. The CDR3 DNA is TGTGCCAGCTCACCGACTAGCGGGGTCGAGCAGTACGTC.